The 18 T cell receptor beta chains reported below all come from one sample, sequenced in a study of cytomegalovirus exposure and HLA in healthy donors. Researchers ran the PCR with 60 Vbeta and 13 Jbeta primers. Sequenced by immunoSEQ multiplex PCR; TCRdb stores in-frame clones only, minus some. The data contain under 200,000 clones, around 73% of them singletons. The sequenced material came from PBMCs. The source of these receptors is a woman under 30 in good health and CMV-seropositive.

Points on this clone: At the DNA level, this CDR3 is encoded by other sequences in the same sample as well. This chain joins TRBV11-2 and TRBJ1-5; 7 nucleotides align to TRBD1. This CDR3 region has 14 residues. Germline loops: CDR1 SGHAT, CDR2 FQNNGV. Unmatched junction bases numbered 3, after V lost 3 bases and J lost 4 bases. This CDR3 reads CASSLGGQNQPQHF. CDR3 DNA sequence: TGTGCCAGCAGCTTGGGGGGACAGAATCAGCCCCAGCATTTT.

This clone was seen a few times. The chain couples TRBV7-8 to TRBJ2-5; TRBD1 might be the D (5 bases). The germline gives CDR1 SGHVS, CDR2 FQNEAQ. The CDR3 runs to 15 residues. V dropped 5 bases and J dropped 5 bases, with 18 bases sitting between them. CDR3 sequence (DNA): TGTGCCAGCAGCCGGACCCGGGCCCCAGGGGAGACCCAGTACTTC. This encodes CASSRTRAPGETQYF.

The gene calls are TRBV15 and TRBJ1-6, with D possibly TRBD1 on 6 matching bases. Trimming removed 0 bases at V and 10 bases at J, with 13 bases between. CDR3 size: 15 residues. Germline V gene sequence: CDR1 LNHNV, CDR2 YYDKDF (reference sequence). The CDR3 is CATSREAGAQSPLHF. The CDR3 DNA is TGTGCCACCAGCAGAGAAGCGGGGGCGCAATCACCCCTCCACTTT. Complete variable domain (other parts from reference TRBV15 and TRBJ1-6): DAMVIQNPRYQVTQFGKPVTLSCSQTLNHNVMYWYQQKSSQAPKLLFHYYDKDFNNEADTPDNFQSRRPNTSFCFLDIRSPGLGDTAMYLCATSREAGAQSPLHFGNGTRLTVT.

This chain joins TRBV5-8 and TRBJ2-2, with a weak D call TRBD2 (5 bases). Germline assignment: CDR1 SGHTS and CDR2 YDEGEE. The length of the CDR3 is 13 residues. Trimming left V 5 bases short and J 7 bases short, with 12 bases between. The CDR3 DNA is TGTGCCAGCAGACGGGATTTGAGCGGGGAGCTGTTTTTT. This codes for CASRRDLSGELFF.

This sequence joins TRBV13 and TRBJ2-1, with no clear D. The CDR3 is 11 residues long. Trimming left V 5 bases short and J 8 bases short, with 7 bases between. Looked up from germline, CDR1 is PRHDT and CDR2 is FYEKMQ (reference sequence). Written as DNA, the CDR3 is TGTGCCAGCAGCGTCCGGGATGAGCAGTTCTTC. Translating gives CASSVRDEQFF.

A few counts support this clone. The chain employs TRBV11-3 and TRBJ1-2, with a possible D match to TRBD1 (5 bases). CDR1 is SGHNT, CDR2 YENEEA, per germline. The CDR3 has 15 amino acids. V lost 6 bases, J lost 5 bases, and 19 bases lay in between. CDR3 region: CASSLREDKNYGYTF. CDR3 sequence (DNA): TGTGCCAGCAGTCTTAGAGAGGACAAGAATTATGGCTACACCTTC.

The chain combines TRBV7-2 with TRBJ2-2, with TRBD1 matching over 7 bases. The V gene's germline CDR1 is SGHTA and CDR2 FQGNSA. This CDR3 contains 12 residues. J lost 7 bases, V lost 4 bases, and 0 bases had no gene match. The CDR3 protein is CASSWDSGELFF. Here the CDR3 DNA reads TGTGCCAGCAGCTGGGACAGCGGGGAGCTGTTTTTT.

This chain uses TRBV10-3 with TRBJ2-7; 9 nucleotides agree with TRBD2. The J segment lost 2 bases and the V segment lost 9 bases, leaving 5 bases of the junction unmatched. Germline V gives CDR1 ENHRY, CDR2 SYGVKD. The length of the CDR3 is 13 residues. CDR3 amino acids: CAIRLAEAYEQYF. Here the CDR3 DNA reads TGTGCCATACGACTAGCGGAGGCCTACGAGCAGTACTTC.

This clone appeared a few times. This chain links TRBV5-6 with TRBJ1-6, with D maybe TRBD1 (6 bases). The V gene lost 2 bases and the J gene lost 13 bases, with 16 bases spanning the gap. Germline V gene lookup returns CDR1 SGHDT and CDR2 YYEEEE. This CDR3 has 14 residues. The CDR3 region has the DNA TGTGCCAGCAGCTTAACAGGGAGGGATGCGCCCCTCCACTTT. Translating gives CASSLTGRDAPLHF.

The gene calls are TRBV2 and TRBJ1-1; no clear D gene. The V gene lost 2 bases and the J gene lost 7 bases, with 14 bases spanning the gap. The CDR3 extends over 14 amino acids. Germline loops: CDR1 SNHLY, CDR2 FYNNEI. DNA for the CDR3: TGTGCCAGCAGTGAATCGCAGGAGGTTCTTGAAGCTTTCTTT. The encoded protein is CASSESQEVLEAFF. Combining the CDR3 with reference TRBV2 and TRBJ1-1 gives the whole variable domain EPEVTQTPSHQVTQMGQEVILRCVPISNHLYFYWYRQILGQKVEFLVSFYNNEISEKSEIFDDQFSVERPDGSNFTLKIRSTKLEDSAMYFCASSESQEVLEAFFGQGTRLTVV.

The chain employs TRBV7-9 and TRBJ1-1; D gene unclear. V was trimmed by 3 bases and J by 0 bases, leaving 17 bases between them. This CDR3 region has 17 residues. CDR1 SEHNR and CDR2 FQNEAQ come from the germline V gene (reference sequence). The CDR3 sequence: CASSLVNTGIMNTEAFF. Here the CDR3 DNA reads TGTGCCAGCAGCTTGGTGAACACGGGGATAATGAACACTGAAGCTTTCTTT.

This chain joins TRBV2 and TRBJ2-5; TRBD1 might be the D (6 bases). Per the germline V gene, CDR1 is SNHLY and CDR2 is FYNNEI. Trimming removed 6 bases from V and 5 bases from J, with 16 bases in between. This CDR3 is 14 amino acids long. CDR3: CASRAGVGQETQYF. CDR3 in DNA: TGTGCCAGCAGAGCAGGGGTGGGTCAGGAGACCCAGTACTTC.

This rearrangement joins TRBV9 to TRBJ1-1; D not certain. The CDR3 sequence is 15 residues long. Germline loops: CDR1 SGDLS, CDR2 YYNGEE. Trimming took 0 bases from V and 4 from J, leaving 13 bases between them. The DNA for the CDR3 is TGTGCCAGCAGCGTAGTCGGGGAGTCGACCACTGAAGCTTTCTTT. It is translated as CASSVVGESTTEAFF.

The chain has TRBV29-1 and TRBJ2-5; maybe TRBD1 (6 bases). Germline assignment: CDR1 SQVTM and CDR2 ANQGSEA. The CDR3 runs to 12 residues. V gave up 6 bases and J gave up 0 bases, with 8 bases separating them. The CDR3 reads CSVRTDQETQYF. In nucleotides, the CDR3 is TGCAGCGTCCGGACAGACCAAGAGACCCAGTACTTC.

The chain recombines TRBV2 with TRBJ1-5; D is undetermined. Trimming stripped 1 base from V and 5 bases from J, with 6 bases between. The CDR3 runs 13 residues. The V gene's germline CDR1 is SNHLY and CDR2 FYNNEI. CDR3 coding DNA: TGTGCCAGCAGTGAAGGGCAATATCAGCCCCAGCATTTT. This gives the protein CASSEGQYQPQHF.

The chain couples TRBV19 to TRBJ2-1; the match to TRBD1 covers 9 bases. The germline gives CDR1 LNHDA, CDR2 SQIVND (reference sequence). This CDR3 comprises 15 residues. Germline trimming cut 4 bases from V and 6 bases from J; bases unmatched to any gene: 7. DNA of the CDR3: TGTGCCAGTAGTACCGACAGGGGGAGTTCCAATGAGCAGTTCTTC. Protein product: CASSTDRGSSNEQFF.

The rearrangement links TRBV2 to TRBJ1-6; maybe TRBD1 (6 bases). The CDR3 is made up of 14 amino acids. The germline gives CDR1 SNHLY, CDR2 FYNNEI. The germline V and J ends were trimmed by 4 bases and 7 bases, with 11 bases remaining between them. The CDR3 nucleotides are TGTGCCAGCAGTGTCGGTCAGGGGAATTCACCCCTCCACTTT. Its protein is CASSVGQGNSPLHF.

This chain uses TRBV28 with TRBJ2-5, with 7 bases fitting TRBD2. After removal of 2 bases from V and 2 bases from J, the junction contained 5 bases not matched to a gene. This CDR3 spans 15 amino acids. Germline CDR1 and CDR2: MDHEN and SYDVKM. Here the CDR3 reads CASSLARGVQETQYF. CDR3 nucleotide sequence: TGTGCCAGCAGTTTAGCACGGGGGGTTCAAGAGACCCAGTACTTC.